This T cell receptor (beta chain) was identified in a study of blood T cell repertoires in COVID-19. Source study methods: Amplification of reference gene primers provided the estimated nucleated cell counts. Produced via immunoSEQ multiplex PCR; TCRdb's table is partial and in-frame only. V, J and clone size are those of that table, while D and trimming were read from the DNA. The repertoire holds some 200,000 clones, roughly 84% seen once, with less than 8.5% in the top ten. The V segment lost 3 bases and the J segment 0 bases; nucleotides outside the gene matches: 12. Germline CDR1 SGHNT, CDR2 YYREEE (reference sequence). The CDR3 contains 19 residues.

The sequencing sample was made of PBMCs or T cells enriched from blood (not recorded which). The sequence was collected from a man aged 40-49 years who had recovered from COVID-19. The J gene is TRBJ1-6, the V gene TRBV5-4, with TRBD1 matching over 7 bases. The CDR3 here is CASSSGRTGLSSYNSPLHF. Written as DNA, the CDR3 is TGTGCCAGCAGCTCCGGACGGACAGGCCTTAGCTCCTATAATTCACCCCTCCACTTT. The full variable domain, with the rest looked up from reference TRBV5-4 and TRBJ1-6, is ETGVTQSPTHLIKTRGQQVTLRCSSQSGHNTVSWYQQALGQGPQFIFQYYREEENGRGNFPPRFSGLQFPNYSSELNVNALELDDSALYLCASSSGRTGLSSYNSPLHFGNGTRLTVT.